This TCR beta chain is from a study of T cell responses to AZD1222 COVID-19 vaccine. Study-level background: Pooling was applied to second doses at about 4 or about 12 weeks. Study-level points and caveats: Seropositive status at baseline applied to only 5 to 7 AZD1222 recipients. Spike regions recognized by vaccine-associated CD4 TCRs spanned the protein, led by 160-218 and 743-854. Possibly, clonal diversity was underestimated; donors were largely white British and included more females.

As regards this clone: Its antigen is still unknown.

TCRdb keeps only in-frame clones here, not all; method: immunoSEQ multiplex PCR. Of 100,000 to 120,000 clones in the sample, around nine tenths are singletons; the top ten hold around 3%. The CDR3 contains 16 residues. In germline, CDR1 is SGHRS, CDR2 YFSETQ. The trim removed 0 bases at V and 2 bases at J, leaving 4 bases unmatched. Sequences were derived from peripheral blood, sampled on day 0 of AZD1222 vaccination. This receptor was taken from an adult in good health. The chain links TRBV5-1 to TRBJ2-2; the match to TRBD1 covers 7 bases. CDR3 DNA: TGCGCCAGCAGCTTGGCCGGGACAGCTAACACCGGGGAGCTGTTTTTT. Residues: CASSLAGTANTGELFF.